This T cell receptor (beta chain) is from a study of cytomegalovirus exposure and HLA in healthy donors. The CDR3 is 14 amino acids. The germline CDR1 and CDR2 sequences are ENHRY and SYGVKD. V lost 5 bases, J lost 5 bases, and 3 bases stayed unmatched. The table came from immunoSEQ multiplex PCR; TCRdb's copy has only in-frame clones and leaves some out. There are 200,000 or so clones in the sample; 65% to 90% occur only once, and roughly an eighth lies in the top ten. Whole-study findings and limits: As confirmed in vitro, three CMV-associated chains were specific for CMV antigens. Researchers counted around 150 TCR beta chains as cytomegalovirus-associated. Generally TCR sequences proved uncommon, though certain public TCRs appeared in numerous donors.

Only a few counts were recorded for this clone. Antigen unknown. Sequenced: PBMCs. The receptor comes from a woman in her twenties or thirties in good health and CMV-seropositive. This chain joins TRBV10-3 and TRBJ1-5, with 10 bases lining up with TRBD1. Here the CDR3 DNA reads TGTGCCATCAGTCCGGGACAGGGGTATCAGCCCCAGCATTTT. It is translated as CAISPGQGYQPQHF.